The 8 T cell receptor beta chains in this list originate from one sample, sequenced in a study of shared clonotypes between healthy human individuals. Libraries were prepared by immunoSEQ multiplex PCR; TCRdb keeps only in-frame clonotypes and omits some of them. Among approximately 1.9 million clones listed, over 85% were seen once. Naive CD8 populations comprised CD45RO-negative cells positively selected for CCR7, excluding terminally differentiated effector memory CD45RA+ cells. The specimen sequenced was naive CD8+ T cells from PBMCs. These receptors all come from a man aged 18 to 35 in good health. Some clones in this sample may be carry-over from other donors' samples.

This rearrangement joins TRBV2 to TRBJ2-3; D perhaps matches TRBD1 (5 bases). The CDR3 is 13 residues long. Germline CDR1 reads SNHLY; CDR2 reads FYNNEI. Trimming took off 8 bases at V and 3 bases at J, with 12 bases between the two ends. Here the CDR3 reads CASGADPTDTQYF. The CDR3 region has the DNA TGTGCCAGCGGGGCTGACCCTACAGATACGCAGTATTTT.

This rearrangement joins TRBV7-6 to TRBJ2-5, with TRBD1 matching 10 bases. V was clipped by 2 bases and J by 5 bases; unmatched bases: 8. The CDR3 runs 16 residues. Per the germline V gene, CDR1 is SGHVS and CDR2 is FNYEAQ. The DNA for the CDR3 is TGTGCCAGCAGCTTATCCGACAGGGGGCCCCGCGAGACCCAGTACTTC. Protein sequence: CASSLSDRGPRETQYF. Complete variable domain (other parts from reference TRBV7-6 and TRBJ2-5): GAGVSQSPRYKVTKRGQDVALRCDPISGHVSLYWYRQALGQGPEFLTYFNYEAQQDKSGLPNDRFSAERPEGSISTLTIQRTEQRDSAMYRCASSLSDRGPRETQYFGPGTRLLVL.

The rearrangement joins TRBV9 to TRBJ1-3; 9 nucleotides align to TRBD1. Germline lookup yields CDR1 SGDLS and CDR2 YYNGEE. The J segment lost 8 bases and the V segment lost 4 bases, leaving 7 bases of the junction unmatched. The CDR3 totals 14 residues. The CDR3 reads CASSPGTGTYTIYF. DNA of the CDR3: TGTGCCAGCAGCCCCGGGACAGGGACTTACACCATATATTTT.

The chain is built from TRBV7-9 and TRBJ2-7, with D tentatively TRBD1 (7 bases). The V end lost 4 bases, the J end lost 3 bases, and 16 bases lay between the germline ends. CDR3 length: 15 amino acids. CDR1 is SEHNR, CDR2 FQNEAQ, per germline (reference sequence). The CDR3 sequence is CASSSPEGARYEQYF. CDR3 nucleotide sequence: TGTGCCAGCAGCTCCCCGGAGGGGGCGCGCTACGAGCAGTACTTC.

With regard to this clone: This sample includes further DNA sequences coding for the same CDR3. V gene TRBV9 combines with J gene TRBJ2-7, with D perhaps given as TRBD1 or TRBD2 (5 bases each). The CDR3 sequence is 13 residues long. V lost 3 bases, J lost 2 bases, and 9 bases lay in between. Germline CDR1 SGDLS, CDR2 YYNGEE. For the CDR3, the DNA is TGTGCCAGCAGCGCTGGGACGGCCTACGAGCAGTACTTC. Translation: CASSAGTAYEQYF.

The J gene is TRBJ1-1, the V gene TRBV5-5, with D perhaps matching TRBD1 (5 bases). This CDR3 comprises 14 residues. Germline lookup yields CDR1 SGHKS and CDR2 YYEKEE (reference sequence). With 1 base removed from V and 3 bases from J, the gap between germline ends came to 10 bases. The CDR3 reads CASSLPGADTEAFF. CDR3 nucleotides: TGTGCCAGCAGCTTGCCCGGGGCCGACACTGAAGCTTTCTTT.

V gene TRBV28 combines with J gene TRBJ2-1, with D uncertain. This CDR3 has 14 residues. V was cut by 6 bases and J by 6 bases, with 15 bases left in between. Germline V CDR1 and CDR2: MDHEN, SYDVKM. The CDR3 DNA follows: TGTGCCAGCAGCCCCCCCAGCGACGTCAATGAGCAGTTCTTC. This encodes CASSPPSDVNEQFF.

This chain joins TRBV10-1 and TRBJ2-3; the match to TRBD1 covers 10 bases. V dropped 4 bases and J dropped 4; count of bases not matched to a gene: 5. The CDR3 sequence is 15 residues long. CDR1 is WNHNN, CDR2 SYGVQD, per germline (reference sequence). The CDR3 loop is CASSARDRGADTQYF. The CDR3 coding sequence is TGCGCCAGCAGTGCAAGGGACAGGGGTGCAGATACGCAGTATTTT.